What follows are 5 T cell receptor beta chains derived from one specimen sequenced in a study of cytomegalovirus exposure and HLA in healthy donors. It was with 60 Vbeta and 13 Jbeta primers that the PCR ran. The table came from immunoSEQ multiplex PCR; TCRdb's copy has only in-frame clones and leaves some out. The sample lists 160,000 or so clones; around 80% were seen once. Sequences were obtained from PBMCs. Receptor source: a woman under 30 in good health and CMV-seronegative.

The chain combines TRBV18 with TRBJ2-7; D is undetermined. The ends were cut back, 3 bases at V and 0 bases at J, with 15 bases in the middle. There are 16 residues in the CDR3. Per the germline V gene, CDR1 is KGHSH and CDR2 is LQKENI. The CDR3 region is CASSPTTAVSSYEQYF. The CDR3 DNA reads TGTGCCAGCTCACCCACCACAGCAGTTAGCTCCTACGAGCAGTACTTC.

The chain recombines TRBV5-4 with TRBJ1-2; TRBD1 matches 10 bases. The germline CDR1 and CDR2 sequences are SGHNT and YYREEE (reference sequence). The CDR3 loop spans 16 amino acids. Trimming removed 0 bases from V and 5 bases from J; junction bases left unmatched: 7. CDR3 in amino acids: CASSLDPRDRGYGYTF. In DNA, the CDR3 is TGTGCCAGCAGCTTGGACCCCCGGGACAGGGGATATGGCTACACCTTC.

CDR3 in DNA: TGTGCCAGTAGTGTGACTAGTGATACGCAGTATTTT. It encodes CASSVTSDTQYF. The chain uses TRBV19 and TRBJ2-3; the D gene is possibly TRBD2 (6 bases). The CDR3 is made up of 12 amino acids. CDR1 LNHDA and CDR2 SQIVND come from the germline V gene (reference sequence). The germline V and J ends were trimmed by 5 bases and 6 bases, with 9 bases remaining between them.

The chain joins TRBV19 to TRBJ1-6; weak D call: TRBD1 (5 bases). V lost 5 bases to trimming and J lost 0 bases, with 11 bases between them. Germline assignment: CDR1 LNHDA and CDR2 SQIVND (reference sequence). CDR3 length: 16 residues. The CDR3 reads CASSSRQNSYNSPLHF. CDR3 bases: TGTGCCAGTAGTTCGCGACAGAACTCCTATAATTCACCCCTCCACTTT.

This chain links TRBV5-1 with TRBJ2-7; D not certain. Trimming removed 1 base from V and 0 bases from J, with 8 bases in between. From germline, CDR1 is SGHRS and CDR2 YFSETQ. This CDR3 has 14 amino acids. The CDR3 reads CASSLTESSYEQYF. CDR3 DNA sequence: TGCGCCAGCAGCTTGACAGAGAGCTCCTACGAGCAGTACTTC.